This T cell receptor (beta chain) was obtained from a study of cytomegalovirus exposure and HLA in healthy donors. The germline CDR1 and CDR2 sequences are MNHEY and SVGAGI. Deletions cut 8 bases from V and 7 bases from J, with 21 bases between. The CDR3 is made up of 15 amino acids. The study ran its PCR with 60 Vbeta and 13 Jbeta primers. Measured with immunoSEQ multiplex PCR; TCRdb has only the in-frame clones, and not every one. The table has 95,000 to 110,000 clones, roughly 80% seen once; the top ten hold roughly 4%. The receptor was derived from a man aged 50 to 59 in good health and CMV-seropositive. The chain is built from TRBV6-5 and TRBJ2-1; D is possibly TRBD1 (6 bases). Sequenced input: PBMCs. In DNA, the CDR3 is TGTGCCAGCGCAAATAGCAGGGGTAGGGGAAATGAGCAGTTCTTC. Translated, it gives CASANSRGRGNEQFF.